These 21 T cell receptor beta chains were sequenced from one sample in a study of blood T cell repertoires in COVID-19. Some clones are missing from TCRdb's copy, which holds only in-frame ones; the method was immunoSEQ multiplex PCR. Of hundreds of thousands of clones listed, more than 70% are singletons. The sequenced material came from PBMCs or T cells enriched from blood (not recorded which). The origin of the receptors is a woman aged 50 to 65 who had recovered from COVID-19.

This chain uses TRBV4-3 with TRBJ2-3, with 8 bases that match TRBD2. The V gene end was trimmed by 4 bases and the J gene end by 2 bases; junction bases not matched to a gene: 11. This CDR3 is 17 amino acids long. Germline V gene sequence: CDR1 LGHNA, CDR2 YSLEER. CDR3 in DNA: TGCGCCAGCAGCCCCGCGGCGGGGGGCCGTCTCACAGATACGCAGTATTTT. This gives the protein CASSPAAGGRLTDTQYF.

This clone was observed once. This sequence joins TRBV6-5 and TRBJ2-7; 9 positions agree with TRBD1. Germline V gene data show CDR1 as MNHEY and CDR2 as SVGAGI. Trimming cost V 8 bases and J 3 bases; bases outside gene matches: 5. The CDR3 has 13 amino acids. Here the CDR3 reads CASYDRGFYEQYF. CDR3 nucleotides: TGTGCCAGCTATGACAGGGGGTTCTACGAGCAGTACTTC.

CDR3 loop: CATSRESAAPWSNQPQHF. CDR3 DNA: TGTGCCACCAGCAGAGAATCGGCGGCACCCTGGAGCAATCAGCCCCAGCATTTT. The chain is built from TRBV15 and TRBJ1-5, with D uncertain. The CDR3 loop spans 18 amino acids. Trimming took 0 bases from V and 1 from J, leaving 16 bases between them. In germline, CDR1 is LNHNV, CDR2 YYDKDF (reference sequence).

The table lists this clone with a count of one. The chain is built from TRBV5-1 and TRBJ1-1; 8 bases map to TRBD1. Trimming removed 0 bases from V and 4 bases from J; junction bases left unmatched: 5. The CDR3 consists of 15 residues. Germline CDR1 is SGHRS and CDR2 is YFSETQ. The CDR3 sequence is CASSLEAGGFTEAFF. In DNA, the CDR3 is TGCGCCAGCAGCTTGGAGGCAGGGGGCTTCACTGAAGCTTTCTTT.

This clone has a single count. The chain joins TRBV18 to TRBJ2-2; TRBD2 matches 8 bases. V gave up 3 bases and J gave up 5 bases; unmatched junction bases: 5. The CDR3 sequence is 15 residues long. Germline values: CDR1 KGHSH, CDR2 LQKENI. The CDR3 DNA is TGTGCCAGCTCACCGACAGCGGGAGCGACCGGGGAGCTGTTTTTT. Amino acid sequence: CASSPTAGATGELFF.

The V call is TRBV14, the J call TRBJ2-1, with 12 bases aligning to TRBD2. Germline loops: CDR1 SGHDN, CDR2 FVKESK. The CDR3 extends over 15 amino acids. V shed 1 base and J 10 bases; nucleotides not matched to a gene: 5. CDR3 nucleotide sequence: TGTGCCAGCAGCCAAGGACTAGCGGGGGCCGGGGAGCAGTTCTTC. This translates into CASSQGLAGAGEQFF.

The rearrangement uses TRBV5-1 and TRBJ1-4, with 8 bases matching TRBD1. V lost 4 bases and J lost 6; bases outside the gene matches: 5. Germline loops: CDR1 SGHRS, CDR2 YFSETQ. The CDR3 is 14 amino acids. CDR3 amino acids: CASSRGQGYEKLFF. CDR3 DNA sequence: TGCGCCAGCAGCCGCGGACAGGGATATGAAAAACTGTTTTTT.

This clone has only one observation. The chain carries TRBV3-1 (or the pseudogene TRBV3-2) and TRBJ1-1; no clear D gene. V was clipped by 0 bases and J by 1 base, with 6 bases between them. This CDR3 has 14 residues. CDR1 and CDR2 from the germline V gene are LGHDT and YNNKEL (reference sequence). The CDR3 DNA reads TGTGCCAGCAGCCAAGATTACAGGAACACTGAAGCTTTCTTT. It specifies CASSQDYRNTEAFF.

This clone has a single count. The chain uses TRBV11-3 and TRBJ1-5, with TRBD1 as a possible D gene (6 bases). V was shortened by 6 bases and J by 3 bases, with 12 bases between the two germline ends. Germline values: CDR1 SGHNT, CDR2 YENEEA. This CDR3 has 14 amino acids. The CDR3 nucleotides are TGTGCCAGCAGTTCGGACAGCTACAATCAGCCCCAGCATTTT. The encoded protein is CASSSDSYNQPQHF.

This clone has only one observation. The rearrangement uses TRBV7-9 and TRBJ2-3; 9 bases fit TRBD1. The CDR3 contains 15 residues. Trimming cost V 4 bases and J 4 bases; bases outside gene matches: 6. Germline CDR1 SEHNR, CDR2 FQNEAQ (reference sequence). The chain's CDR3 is CASSSRDRAPDTQYF. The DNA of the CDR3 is TGTGCCAGCAGCTCCCGGGACAGGGCGCCAGATACGCAGTATTTT.

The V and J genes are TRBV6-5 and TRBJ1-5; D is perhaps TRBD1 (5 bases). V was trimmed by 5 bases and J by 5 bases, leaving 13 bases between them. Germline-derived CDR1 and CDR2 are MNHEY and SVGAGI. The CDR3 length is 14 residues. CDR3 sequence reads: CASSPGGVHQPQHF. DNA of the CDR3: TGTGCCAGCAGTCCGGGGGGGGTGCATCAGCCCCAGCATTTT.

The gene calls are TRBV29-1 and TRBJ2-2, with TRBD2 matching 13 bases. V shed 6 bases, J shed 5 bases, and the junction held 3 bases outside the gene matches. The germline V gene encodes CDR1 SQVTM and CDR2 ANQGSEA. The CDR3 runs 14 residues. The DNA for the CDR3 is TGCAGCGTGTCACTAGCGGGAGGGACCGGGGAGCTGTTTTTT. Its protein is CSVSLAGGTGELFF.

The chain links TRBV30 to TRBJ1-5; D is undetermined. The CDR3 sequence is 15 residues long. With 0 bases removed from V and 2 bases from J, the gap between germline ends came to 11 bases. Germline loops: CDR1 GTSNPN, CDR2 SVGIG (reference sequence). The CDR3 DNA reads TGTGCCTGGAGTGTTTCCGTCGGGGGCAATCAGCCCCAGCATTTT. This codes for CAWSVSVGGNQPQHF.

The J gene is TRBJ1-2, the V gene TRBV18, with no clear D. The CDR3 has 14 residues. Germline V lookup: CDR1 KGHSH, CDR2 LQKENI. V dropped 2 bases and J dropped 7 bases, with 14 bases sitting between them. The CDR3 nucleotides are TGTGCCAGCTCACCATGGGAGGATATTTTTGGCTACACCTTC. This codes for CASSPWEDIFGYTF.

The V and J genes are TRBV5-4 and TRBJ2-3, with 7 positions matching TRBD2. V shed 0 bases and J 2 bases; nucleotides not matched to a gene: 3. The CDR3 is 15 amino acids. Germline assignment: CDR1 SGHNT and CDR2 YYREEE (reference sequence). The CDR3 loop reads CASSLAAGVTDTQYF. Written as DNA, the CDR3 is TGTGCCAGCAGCTTGGCCGCGGGGGTCACAGATACGCAGTATTTT.

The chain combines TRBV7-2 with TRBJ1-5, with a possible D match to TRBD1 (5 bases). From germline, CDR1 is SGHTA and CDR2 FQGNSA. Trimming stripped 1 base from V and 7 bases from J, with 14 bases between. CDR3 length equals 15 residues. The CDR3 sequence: CASSLGSRVGQPQHF. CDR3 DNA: TGTGCCAGCAGCTTAGGATCCAGGGTGGGGCAGCCCCAGCATTTT. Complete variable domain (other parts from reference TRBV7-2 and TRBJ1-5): GAGVSQSPSNKVTEKGKDVELRCDPISGHTALYWYRQSLGQGLEFLIYFQGNSAPDKSGLPSDRFSAERTGGSVSTLTIQRTQQEDSAVYLCASSLGSRVGQPQHFGDGTRLSIL.

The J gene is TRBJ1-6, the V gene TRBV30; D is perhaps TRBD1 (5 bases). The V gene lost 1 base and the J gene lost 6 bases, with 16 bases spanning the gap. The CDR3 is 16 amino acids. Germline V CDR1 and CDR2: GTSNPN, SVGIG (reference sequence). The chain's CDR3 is CAWSEIGAAGNSPLHF. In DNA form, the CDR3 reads TGTGCCTGGAGTGAAATTGGGGCGGCAGGTAATTCACCCCTCCACTTT.

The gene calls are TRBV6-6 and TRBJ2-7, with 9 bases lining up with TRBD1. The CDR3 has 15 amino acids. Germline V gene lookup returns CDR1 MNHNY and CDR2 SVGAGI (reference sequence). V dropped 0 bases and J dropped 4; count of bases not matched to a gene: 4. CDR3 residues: CASSYSDRGIYEQYF. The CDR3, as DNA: TGTGCCAGCAGTTACTCGGACAGGGGCATATACGAGCAGTACTTC.

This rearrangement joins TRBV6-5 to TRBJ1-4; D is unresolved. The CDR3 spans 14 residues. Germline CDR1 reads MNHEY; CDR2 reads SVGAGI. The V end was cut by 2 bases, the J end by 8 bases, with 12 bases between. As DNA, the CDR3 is TGTGCCAGCAGTTACGTCGGTCGAGAGGAAAAACTGTTTTTT. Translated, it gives CASSYVGREEKLFF.

The CDR3 DNA is TGTGCCACCAGTAAGACATACAATGAGCAGTTCTTC. Translated: CATSKTYNEQFF. V and J are TRBV24-1 and TRBJ2-1, with D hard to call. This CDR3 contains 12 residues. The V gene lost 6 bases and the J gene lost 4 bases, with 6 bases spanning the gap. CDR1 and CDR2 from the germline V gene are KGHDR and SFDVKD.

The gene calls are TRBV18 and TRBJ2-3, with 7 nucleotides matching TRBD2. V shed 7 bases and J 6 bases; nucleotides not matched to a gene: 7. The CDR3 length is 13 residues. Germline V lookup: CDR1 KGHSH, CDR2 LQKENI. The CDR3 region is CASFLGGSDTQYF. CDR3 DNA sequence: TGTGCCAGCTTCCTGGGGGGGTCCGATACGCAGTATTTT.